Included here is one TCR beta chain sequence, with context. Looked up from germline, CDR1 is LNHDA and CDR2 is SQIVND (reference sequence). J lost 4 bases, V lost 6 bases, and 12 bases had no gene match. The CDR3 is 16 amino acids. The sample is drawn from a study of T cell changes during pregnancy in multiple sclerosis. Method: immunoSEQ multiplex PCR; TCRdb's copy keeps in-frame clones and lacks some. The table shows 39,000 or so clones, with nearly 95% occurring only once. Sequences were derived from CD4+ T cells from peripheral blood mononuclear cells, sampled after pregnancy. This sequence originates from a female donor in good health, enrolled as a control in a pregnancy study. J is TRBJ2-3 and V is TRBV19; 8 nucleotides line up with TRBD2. The CDR3 DNA is TGTGCCAGTAGATTGGGGAGGCGGGGGGTATCAGATACGCAGTATTTT. Translated: CASRLGRRGVSDTQYF.